A selection of T cell receptor beta chains follows, all from one sample in a study of blood T cells in healthy people across ages. TCRdb ran MiXCR on the 5' RACE reads and lists one entry per CDR3 protein. The repertoire consists of around 2 million distinct CDR3 sequences, with about 39% occurring once and the leading ten covering under 25%. What was sequenced was blood. These receptors all stem from a human donor in good health. CDR3s include the opening cysteine and the closing phenylalanine or tryptophan. The order of the fields is V gene, J gene, clone size, D gene, CDR3 protein, CDR3 DNA. D genes are given only for firm matches. For some rows the clone size is stated as once, few or many, or as a class when expanded; others skip it.

TRBV4-1,TRBJ2-6,NA,TRBD1,CASSQRTGRSGANVLTF,TGCGCCAGCAGCCAAAGGACAGGGAGGTCTGGGGCCAACGTCCTGACTTTC
TRBV20-1,TRBJ1-4,few,NA,CSASPGAPNEKLFF,TGCAGTGCTTCTCCCGGGGCACCTAATGAAAAACTGTTTTTT
TRBV11-2,TRBJ2-4,few,NA,CASSAGGENIQYF,TGTGCCAGCAGCGCCGGCGGGGAAAACATTCAGTACTTC
TRBV5-5,TRBJ2-1,few,TRBD2,CASSRRGDQTYNEQFF,TGTGCCAGCAGCAGGCGGGGGGACCAAACTTACAATGAGCAGTTCTTC
TRBV7-2,TRBJ1-4,NA,NA,CASSLGGTLTNEKLFF,TGTGCCAGCAGCTTAGGAGGGACACTAACTAATGAAAAACTGTTTTTT
TRBV6-5,TRBJ1-2,NA,NA,CASTAGPYSYGYTF,TGTGCCAGCACCGCCGGGCCCTATAGCTATGGCTACACCTTC
TRBV6-1,TRBJ2-5,few,NA,CASSAILGPQETQYF,TGTGCCAGCAGTGCCATTCTAGGTCCCCAAGAGACCCAGTACTTC
TRBV7-2,TRBJ2-3,NA,NA,CASTLHGGPGDTQYF,TGTGCCAGCACCCTCCATGGGGGCCCCGGAGATACGCAGTATTTT
TRBV4-2,TRBJ1-2,few,NA,CASSQDLGINYGYTF,TGTGCCAGCAGCCAAGACTTAGGGATAAACTATGGCTACACCTTC
TRBV5-1,TRBJ2-1,many,TRBD2,CASSSSGGASYNEQFF,TGCGCCAGCAGCTCTAGCGGGGGGGCTTCCTACAATGAGCAGTTCTTC
TRBV7-2,TRBJ2-7,few,NA,CASSLDRDRTYEQYF,TGTGCCAGCAGCTTAGACCGGGACCGTACCTACGAGCAGTACTTC
TRBV12-3/TRBV12-4,TRBJ2-4,few,TRBD2,CASSLLQTSGGLAKNIQYF,TGTGCCAGCAGTTTACTCCAGACTAGCGGGGGCCTAGCCAAAAACATTCAGTACTTC
TRBV28,TRBJ2-3,NA,NA,CASTRGFVTDTQYF,TGTGCCAGCACGCGGGGATTCGTCACAGATACGCAGTATTTT
TRBV11-2,TRBJ1-2,few,TRBD1,CASTKPRTGDWYGYTF,TGTGCCAGCACCAAACCTAGGACAGGGGATTGGTATGGCTACACCTTC
TRBV20-1,TRBJ1-5,NA,NA,CSARIPSDNQPQHF,TGCAGTGCTAGGATCCCGAGTGACAATCAGCCCCAGCATTTT
TRBV7-2,TRBJ1-2,many,NA,CASSFGGRGYTF,TGTGCCAGCAGCTTCGGAGGGCGTGGCTACACCTTC